This T cell receptor (beta chain) was captured by sequencing in a study of blood T cell repertoires in COVID-19. About the study: Samples of COVID-19 (acute and convalescent) were obtained from the United States, Italy and Spain. In each case, the material was cDNA or gDNA derived from T cells, B-cell-depleted T cells, or PBMCs.

Profiled with immunoSEQ multiplex PCR; TCRdb holds only in-frame clones, not every one. The sample lists about 210,000 clones, about 91% occurring once. The CDR3 totals 12 residues. Germline loops: CDR1 SQVTM, CDR2 ANQGSEA. V was cut by 7 bases and J by 1 base, with 10 bases left in between. This TCR derives from a man in his thirties or forties with acute or convalescent COVID-19. Material for sequencing was peripheral blood. V gene TRBV29-1 combines with J gene TRBJ1-2; tentatively, D is TRBD1 (5 bases). For the CDR3, the DNA is TGCAGCGCATTGACAGATAACTATGGCTACACCTTC. Its protein is CSALTDNYGYTF.